This T cell receptor beta chain was recovered during a study of cytomegalovirus exposure and HLA in healthy donors. Libraries were prepared by immunoSEQ multiplex PCR; TCRdb keeps only in-frame clonotypes and omits some of them. Of 130,000 or so clones detected, around 85% appear once; the ten largest clones hold around 1.9%. V was clipped by 6 bases and J by 5 bases, with 11 bases between them. This CDR3 region has 14 residues. Germline lookup yields CDR1 MNHNY and CDR2 SVGAGI (reference sequence). Whole-study findings and limits: The investigators catalogued 150 to 200 TCR beta chains as cytomegalovirus-associated.

The donors were part of the validation cohort of 120 subjects. That cohort was separate from the first cohort, which comprised 670 or so subjects. Notes on this clone: Its antigen is not identified.

Sequencing used PBMCs. The V gene is TRBV6-6, the J gene TRBJ1-6, with no clear D. This sequence was found in a woman in her twenties or thirties in good health and CMV-seronegative. The CDR3 is CASRTAADNSPLHF. The DNA for the CDR3 is TGTGCCAGCAGGACGGCGGCAGATAATTCACCCCTCCACTTT.